A single T cell receptor beta chain is shown here with its context. As yet, its antigen is unknown. cDNA reverse transcribed from extracted RNA served as the sequencing template. The method was immunoSEQ multiplex PCR; TCRdb's version includes in-frame clones alone and lacks a portion of them. The table lists 150,000 to 250,000 clones, 55% to 70% of them singletons. Stated treatment: oral pan-JAK inhibitor, 5-10 mg twice daily. The data derive from a study of CD8+ T cells in alopecia areata. For the study at large: Treatment ran 6 to 18 months, with 6 months of follow-up afterward.

This CDR3 is 12 amino acids long. V was clipped by 0 bases and J by 11 bases, with 13 bases between them. CDR1 and CDR2 from the germline V gene are GTSNPN and SVGIG (reference sequence). Study-wide findings and caveats: Between patients, shared TCR sequences were less clear than in mice. This was possibly due in part to HLA diversity in the patient population. Researchers report lesional scalp, most notably alopecia totalis/universalis, outstripped normal scalp in clonality. Clonality in the scalp and expanded CD8+ clones ranked among the top 100 were significantly decreased by tofacitinib.

This sequence originates from a human donor with alopecia areata. The specimen comprised CD4+ T cells sorted from blood, sampled at week 4, from a patient treated with tofacitinib. The rearrangement links TRBV30 to TRBJ1-1; D perhaps matches TRBD1 (6 bases). CDR3 bases: TGTGCCTGGAGTGTTTTCCAGGGGAGTGCTTTCTTT. This encodes CAWSVFQGSAFF. Based on the CDR3 plus reference TRBV30 and TRBJ1-1, the full variable domain is SQTIHQWPATLVQPVGSPLSLECTVEGTSNPNLYWYRQAAGRGLQLLFYSVGIGQISSEVPQNLSASRPQDRQFILSSKKLLLSDSGFYLCAWSVFQGSAFFGQGTRLTVV.